The 28 T cell receptor beta chains in this list originate from one sample, sequenced in a study of blood T cell repertoires in COVID-19. This table comes from immunoSEQ multiplex PCR, and its TCRdb copy is limited to in-frame clones, with some not included. The table lists some 220,000 clones, 65% to 85% of them singletons. The source material was peripheral blood. These receptor sequences come from a human donor in a cohort sampled during active COVID-19.

The chain has TRBV5-1 and TRBJ2-5, with TRBD1 as a possible D gene (6 bases). The CDR3 loop spans 14 amino acids. Trimming pared 3 bases from V and 0 bases from J, leaving 9 bases between. CDR1 and CDR2 (germline): SGHRS, YFSETQ. The DNA for the CDR3 is TGCGCCAGCAGCTACGGACAGTACCAAGAGACCCAGTACTTC. The encoded protein is CASSYGQYQETQYF.

V is TRBV13 and J is TRBJ2-3; 7 bases are shared with TRBD2. The germline V gene has CDR1 PRHDT and CDR2 FYEKMQ (reference sequence). V lost 0 bases, J lost 1 base, and 1 base stayed unmatched. The CDR3 runs 15 residues. This CDR3 reads CASSLGAGRTDTQYF. CDR3 sequence (DNA): TGTGCCAGCAGCTTAGGAGCGGGGCGCACAGATACGCAGTATTTT.

This clone has more than one count but fewer than ten. The V gene is TRBV9, the J gene TRBJ2-5; 13 bases are shared with TRBD2. Germline V CDR1 and CDR2: SGDLS, YYNGEE. With 4 bases clipped from V and 6 bases from J, the junction kept 9 bases outside the gene matches. There are 16 residues in the CDR3. The DNA of the CDR3 is TGTGCCAGCAGCCCAACAACTAGCGGGGGGGCCCAGACCCAGTACTTC. It codes for CASSPTTSGGAQTQYF.

V usage is TRBV7-2 and J usage is TRBJ2-1; 12 bases are shared with TRBD2. The trim removed 1 base at V and 9 bases at J, leaving 4 bases unmatched. This CDR3 region has 15 residues. Per germline, CDR1 SGHTA and CDR2 FQGNSA. The CDR3 protein is CASSLDGLAGFEQFF. Written as DNA, the CDR3 is TGTGCCAGCAGCTTAGATGGACTAGCGGGGTTTGAGCAGTTCTTC.

This clone occurred a few times. V usage is TRBV28 and J usage is TRBJ1-5; 8 nucleotides agree with TRBD1. This CDR3 is 14 amino acids long. CDR1 is MDHEN, CDR2 SYDVKM, per germline. Trimming at V came to 5 bases and at J to 4 bases, leaving 4 bases not matched to a gene. The CDR3 protein is CASSKTGANQPQHF. The CDR3 DNA reads TGTGCCAGCAGTAAGACAGGGGCAAATCAGCCCCAGCATTTT.

This clone occurred once. The DNA for the CDR3 is TGTGCCAGCTCACCGGGGCAGGATCATCAGCCCCAGCATTTT. Encoded protein: CASSPGQDHQPQHF. This rearrangement joins TRBV18 to TRBJ1-5; TRBD1 might be the D (5 bases). The CDR3 has 14 residues. Germline lookup yields CDR1 KGHSH and CDR2 LQKENI. The germline V and J ends were trimmed by 3 bases and 5 bases, with 11 bases remaining between them. Full variable domain (remainder filled in from reference TRBV18 and TRBJ1-5): NAGVMQNPRHLVRRRGQEARLRCSPMKGHSHVYWYRQLPEEGLKFMVYLQKENIIDESGMPKERFSAEFPKEGPSILRIQQVVRGDSAAYFCASSPGQDHQPQHFGDGTRLSIL.

On this clone: Other DNA sequences in the sample encode the same CDR3. This rearrangement joins TRBV28 to TRBJ1-5, with 8 bases identical to TRBD1. CDR3 length equals 14 residues. CDR1 and CDR2 from the germline V gene are MDHEN and SYDVKM. The J segment lost 6 bases and the V segment lost 6 bases, leaving 7 bases of the junction unmatched. CDR3 loop: CASSPDRGSQPQHF. DNA of the CDR3: TGTGCCAGCAGCCCCGACAGGGGTAGTCAGCCCCAGCATTTT.

The chain combines TRBV10-3 with TRBJ2-2; 7 nucleotides line up with TRBD1. Germline values: CDR1 ENHRY, CDR2 SYGVKD. This CDR3 comprises 16 residues. V lost 6 bases, J lost 3 bases, and 10 bases stayed unmatched. The CDR3 DNA is TGTGCCATCAGCACTTTGACAGGGATGGACACCGGGGAGCTGTTTTTT. Protein product: CAISTLTGMDTGELFF.

Concerning this clone itself: This sample includes further DNA sequences coding for the same CDR3. The gene calls are TRBV7-2 and TRBJ2-7, with D possibly TRBD1 on 6 matching bases. Germline loops: CDR1 SGHTA, CDR2 FQGNSA. The CDR3 extends over 14 amino acids. Trimming stripped 2 bases from V and 0 bases from J, with 8 bases between. The CDR3 sequence: CASSLQGRSYEQYF. The CDR3 nucleotides are TGTGCCAGCAGCTTACAGGGGCGCTCCTACGAGCAGTACTTC.

The chain couples TRBV10-3 to TRBJ1-1; D is unclear. Germline assignment: CDR1 ENHRY and CDR2 SYGVKD. This CDR3 comprises 14 residues. The V end lost 2 bases, the J end lost 3 bases, and 10 bases lay between the germline ends. The CDR3 nucleotides are TGTGCCATCAGTGAGGGACTTGGGTACACTGAAGCTTTCTTT. Amino acids: CAISEGLGYTEAFF.

The V call is TRBV4-2, the J call TRBJ1-1; 7 bases line up with TRBD1. The germline gives CDR1 LGHNA, CDR2 YNFKEQ. With 1 base clipped from V and 2 bases from J, the junction kept 7 bases outside the gene matches. The CDR3 totals 16 residues. The CDR3, as DNA: TGTGCCAGCAGCCAAGCTTTTCGGACAGGCAACACTGAAGCTTTCTTT. This translates into CASSQAFRTGNTEAFF.

This rearrangement joins TRBV13 to TRBJ2-6; no definite D call. The CDR3 spans 16 residues. Trimming pared 5 bases from V and 0 bases from J, leaving 11 bases between. Per the germline V gene, CDR1 is PRHDT and CDR2 is FYEKMQ (reference sequence). The CDR3 nucleotides are TGTGCCAGCAGCATCCAACAGAGCTCTGGGGCCAACGTCCTGACTTTC. It yields the protein CASSIQQSSGANVLTF.

The gene calls are TRBV28 and TRBJ1-2, with 8 bases aligning to TRBD1. The CDR3 runs 13 residues. Germline V gene data show CDR1 as MDHEN and CDR2 as SYDVKM. V gave up 4 bases and J gave up 7 bases; unmatched junction bases: 5. CDR3 sequence: CASSSGGERGYTF. The CDR3 nucleotides are TGTGCCAGCAGTTCAGGGGGCGAGCGTGGCTACACCTTC.

The V and J genes are TRBV5-1 and TRBJ1-4; 10 nucleotides line up with TRBD1. The CDR3 totals 15 residues. The germline V gene encodes CDR1 SGHRS and CDR2 YFSETQ. V dropped 8 bases and J dropped 3; count of bases not matched to a gene: 7. CDR3 coding DNA: TGCGCCAGTAGGCGACAGGGGGCCGCTAATGAAAAACTGTTTTTT. Translated, it gives CASRRQGAANEKLFF.

V is TRBV5-1 and J is TRBJ1-1, with 8 positions matching TRBD1. With 3 bases clipped from V and 1 base from J, the junction kept 5 bases outside the gene matches. Germline CDR1 reads SGHRS; CDR2 reads YFSETQ. The CDR3 is 15 amino acids. In nucleotides, the CDR3 is TGCGCCAGCAGCTCCTGGACAGGGCCGAACACTGAAGCTTTCTTT. As protein: CASSSWTGPNTEAFF.

This clone has more than one count but fewer than ten. The chain recombines TRBV28 with TRBJ1-1, with 7 bases aligning to TRBD1. CDR1 and CDR2 from the germline V gene are MDHEN and SYDVKM. The CDR3 is 14 residues long. J gave up 5 bases and V 3 bases, and 6 bases lay outside the gene matches. The CDR3 spells CASSFDRETTEAFF. The CDR3 nucleotides read TGTGCCAGCAGTTTCGACAGGGAGACTACTGAAGCTTTCTTT.

This clone was seen many times. The chain combines TRBV13 with TRBJ2-6, with TRBD1 matching over 8 bases. The V gene end was trimmed by 2 bases and the J gene end by 0 bases; junction bases not matched to a gene: 6. CDR1 and CDR2 (germline): PRHDT, FYEKMQ (reference sequence). This CDR3 contains 18 residues. CDR3 in DNA: TGTGCCAGCAGCTTAACCGGGACAGGAGTCTCTGGGGCCAACGTCCTGACTTTC. Translation: CASSLTGTGVSGANVLTF.

V and J are TRBV3-1 (or the pseudogene TRBV3-2) and TRBJ1-2, with D uncertain. Germline-derived CDR1 and CDR2 are LGHDT and YNNKEL (reference sequence). Trimming stripped 1 base from V and 12 bases from J, with 18 bases between. CDR3 size: 14 residues. The CDR3 region has the DNA TGTGCCAGCAGCCAAGGTGTAGCCCGGTTGTGGCACACCTTC. Protein: CASSQGVARLWHTF.

This clone was counted a single time. This chain uses TRBV30 with TRBJ2-3; 8 bases match TRBD1. Germline lookup yields CDR1 GTSNPN and CDR2 SVGIG (reference sequence). The length of the CDR3 is 13 residues. V lost 5 bases to trimming and J lost 4 bases; unmatched junction nucleotides: 5. The CDR3 loop reads CAWGQGWADTQYF. CDR3 nucleotide sequence: TGTGCCTGGGGACAGGGCTGGGCAGATACGCAGTATTTT.

The chain carries TRBV28 and TRBJ1-2, with 7 nucleotides matching TRBD1. The CDR3 loop spans 13 amino acids. V was clipped by 6 bases and J by 3 bases; unmatched bases: 4. Looked up from germline, CDR1 is MDHEN and CDR2 is SYDVKM. The CDR3 region has the DNA TGTGCCAGCAGGCCAACAGGGGACTATGGCTACACCTTC. Translated: CASRPTGDYGYTF.

This clone was seen a handful of times. The rearrangement joins TRBV18 to TRBJ1-4, with D possibly matching TRBD1 (6 bases). CDR3 length equals 16 residues. Per germline, CDR1 KGHSH and CDR2 LQKENI. Trimming removed 3 bases at V and 5 bases at J, with 16 bases between. The CDR3 nucleotides read TGTGCCAGCTCACCCGATTTCGGGGGGCCGAATGAAAAACTGTTTTTT. Translated, it gives CASSPDFGGPNEKLFF.

This clone has just a few counts. V usage is TRBV27 and J usage is TRBJ2-7, with D maybe TRBD2 (5 bases). The CDR3 contains 13 residues. Germline CDR1 reads MNHEY; CDR2 reads SMNVEV (reference sequence). Deletions cut 5 bases from V and 6 bases from J, with 14 bases between. The chain's CDR3 is CASSGTRTGEQYF. The CDR3 bases are TGTGCCAGCAGTGGCACTAGGACCGGCGAGCAGTACTTC.

The V and J genes are TRBV5-4 and TRBJ1-1; 7 positions agree with TRBD1. The CDR3 has 14 amino acids. CDR1 and CDR2 from the germline V gene are SGHNT and YYREEE (reference sequence). V lost 3 bases, J lost 1 base, and 3 bases stayed unmatched. The CDR3 region has the DNA TGTGCCAGCAGCTGGGACAGAGGGAACACTGAAGCTTTCTTT. Its translation is CASSWDRGNTEAFF.

V gene TRBV19 combines with J gene TRBJ1-1; D might be TRBD1 (5 bases). Trimming removed 5 bases from V and 0 bases from J, with 16 bases in between. CDR3 length: 16 residues. From germline, CDR1 is LNHDA and CDR2 SQIVND (reference sequence). The CDR3 sequence is CASSVLGGTVNTEAFF. The CDR3 nucleotides read TGTGCCAGTAGTGTTCTGGGGGGGACGGTGAACACTGAAGCTTTCTTT. The full variable domain, its missing parts supplied by reference TRBV19 and TRBJ1-1, is DGGITQSPKYLFRKEGQNVTLSCEQNLNHDAMYWYRQDPGQGLRLIYYSQIVNDFQKGDIAEGYSVSREKKESFPLTVTSAQKNPTAFYLCASSVLGGTVNTEAFFGQGTRLTVV.

The chain employs TRBV28 and TRBJ2-5; TRBD1 matches at 8 bases. The CDR3 runs to 13 residues. With 5 bases clipped from V and 5 bases from J, the junction kept 4 bases outside the gene matches. Looked up from germline, CDR1 is MDHEN and CDR2 is SYDVKM. In nucleotides, the CDR3 is TGTGCCAGCAGTGGACAGGGACGGGAGACCCAGTACTTC. It codes for CASSGQGRETQYF.

The chain uses TRBV19 and TRBJ2-1; 14 bases align to TRBD2. The germline CDR1 and CDR2 sequences are LNHDA and SQIVND (reference sequence). Trimming removed 4 bases from V and 7 bases from J; junction bases left unmatched: 3. This CDR3 region has 15 residues. The CDR3 DNA reads as TGTGCCAGTAGTACGGGACTAGCGGGGGCAAATGAGCAGTTCTTC. Its translation: CASSTGLAGANEQFF.

The chain is built from TRBV28 and TRBJ1-6; D remains ambiguous. This CDR3 spans 14 amino acids. Germline CDR1 reads MDHEN; CDR2 reads SYDVKM. V dropped 5 bases and J dropped 7 bases, with 12 bases sitting between them. CDR3: CASSPQARNSPLHF. CDR3 coding DNA: TGTGCCAGCAGTCCCCAGGCCAGAAATTCACCCCTCCACTTT.

The V call is TRBV27, the J call TRBJ2-1; 8 nucleotides match TRBD2. V lost 2 bases to trimming and J lost 7 bases; unmatched junction nucleotides: 16. Germline values: CDR1 MNHEY, CDR2 SMNVEV (reference sequence). This CDR3 has 18 amino acids. The CDR3 coding sequence is TGTGCCAGCAGTTTAAAAGGGTGGGGCGGGAGGATGGGGAATGAGCAGTTCTTC. Translated, it gives CASSLKGWGGRMGNEQFF.